The source of this T cell receptor (beta chain) is a study of control samples from healthy donors and cancer patients. The CDR3 loop spans 16 amino acids. Germline loops: CDR1 MGHDK, CDR2 SYGVNS. Germline trimming cut 2 bases from V and 4 bases from J; bases unmatched to any gene: 4. Libraries were prepared by immunoSEQ multiplex PCR; TCRdb keeps only in-frame clonotypes and omits some of them. The sample carries around 67,000 clones, roughly nine tenths recorded once. The chain employs TRBV25-1 and TRBJ2-2, with 10 bases aligning to TRBD1. This clonotype was sampled from a man between 60 and 70 years old with colorectal cancer. Sequencing was performed on PBMCs. CDR3 DNA sequence: TGTGCCAGCAGTGAACCAGGACAGGGGGGCACCGGGGAGCTGTTTTTT. Encoded protein: CASSEPGQGGTGELFF.